Shown below are 2 T cell receptor beta chains from a single sample sequenced in a study of OX40 agonist ivuxolimab in advanced cancers. Produced via immunoSEQ multiplex PCR; TCRdb's table is partial and in-frame only. In the table there are 60,000 to 85,000 clones, approximately 80% of which are singletons. The sequencing used CD4+ or CD8+ T cells sorted from blood, collected in a trial of the OX40 agonist ivuxolimab. The receptors derive from an adult with an advanced solid tumor such as melanoma, head and neck, liver or kidney cancer.

The V and J genes are TRBV28 and TRBJ1-3, with unresolved D. The ends were cut back, 9 bases at V and 0 bases at J, with 6 bases in the middle. This CDR3 contains 12 residues. Germline values: CDR1 MDHEN, CDR2 SYDVKM. CDR3 in DNA: TGTGCCAGTGCAAGCTCTGGAAACACCATATATTTT. Translating it yields CASASSGNTIYF.

This chain joins TRBV10-3 and TRBJ2-1, with D perhaps TRBD1 (6 bases). The V and J ends lost 6 bases and 4 bases respectively, with 13 bases between them. Per germline, CDR1 ENHRY and CDR2 SYGVKD. The CDR3 is made up of 14 amino acids. The CDR3 loop reads CAIRGAERYNEQFF. The CDR3, as DNA: TGTGCCATCAGGGGGGCAGAGAGATACAATGAGCAGTTCTTC.